The source of this TCR beta chain is a study of tumor and adjacent non-tumor tissue in lung cancer. The library came from three nested PCR rounds adapted from ARM-PCR protocols. A single record per CDR3 protein comes from TCRdb applying MiXCR to the multiplex PCR reads. In the table there are roughly 120,000 distinct CDR3 sequences, over 75% of which are singletons. The template was RNA from unsorted bulk tissue. With respect to this clonotype: The junction and the germline gene differ at one end; a read error may be behind it.

The CDR3 totals 16 residues. The germline V gene encodes CDR1 LGHNA and CDR2 YSLEER. The TCR sequence derives from a man aged 70 or older with non-small cell lung cancer. The sample taken for sequencing was lung tumor tissue. The chain combines TRBV4-3 with TRBJ2-5; D tentatively fits TRBD1 or TRBD2 (6 bases each). CDR3 protein: CASSEAGGVGQETLYF. Here the CDR3 DNA reads TGTGCCAGTAGCGAAGCCGGAGGGGTGGGACAAGAGACCCTGTACTTC.